This entry is about one T cell receptor (beta chain). The antigen is undetermined. Multiplex touch-down PCR amplified TRB using TRB-A and TRB-B pools in one tube. TCRdb reprocessed the multiplex PCR reads, with one entry per CDR3 protein and no DNA. Its table lists about 2,700 distinct CDR3 sequences. This CDR3 has 15 residues. CDR1 MGHRA and CDR2 YSYEKL come from the germline V gene. The data were obtained in a study of T cell clusters in autoimmune cytopenias. Study-wide context: TRB sequencing had a median about 52,000 reads and approximately 2,400 distinct clonotypes per sample. Study results and caveats: No cluster-lack signature appeared between secondary cytopenia and chronic lymphocytic leukemia patients, apparently due to lymphoma masking.

TRB was amplified from about 270 ng of peripheral blood genomic DNA per sample. The receptor comes from a human donor with an autoimmune cytopenia, with autoimmune hepatitis or in good health (not recorded which). The gene calls are TRBV4-1 and TRBJ1-2; without DNA, the TCRdb call of TRBD1 cannot be checked. The sample comprised peripheral blood. This chain's CDR3 is CASSQAWGQGTGYTF.